One T cell receptor beta chain is described in this entry. This record belongs to a study of control samples from healthy donors and cancer patients. The assay was immunoSEQ multiplex PCR, and TCRdb's table has in-frame clones only and misses some. The sample holds around 85,000 clones, about 89% seen once. Germline CDR1 is SQVTM and CDR2 is ANQGSEA. Trimming shortened V by 6 bases and J by 6 bases, and 27 bases separated the two germline ends. This CDR3 is 16 amino acids long. Sequenced: blood. The source of this sequence is an older woman in good health. The genes are TRBV29-1 and TRBJ2-7, with D perhaps TRBD1 or TRBD2 (6 bases each). CDR3 in DNA: TGCAGCGTCCCCCCTCGCGGGGACAACCCCGTAATCGAGCAGTACTTC. It yields the protein CSVPPRGDNPVIEQYF.